The 27 T cell receptor beta chains listed next were all sequenced from one sample in a study of cytomegalovirus exposure and HLA in healthy donors. Researchers ran the PCR with 60 Vbeta and 13 Jbeta primers. Measured with immunoSEQ multiplex PCR; TCRdb has only the in-frame clones, and not every one. The sample lists about 170,000 clones, roughly 70% seen once, with about 1.6% in the top ten. Sequencing was done on a sample of PBMCs. These receptors were taken from a girl aged 10 to 17 in good health and CMV-seronegative.

The chain has TRBV6-6 and TRBJ1-1, with 7 nucleotides matching TRBD1. V was clipped by 2 bases and J by 2 bases; unmatched bases: 8. The CDR3 sequence is 16 residues long. CDR1 MNHNY and CDR2 SVGAGI come from the germline V gene (reference sequence). The CDR3 region is CASSYRTGTANTEAFF. In nucleotides, the CDR3 is TGTGCCAGCAGTTACCGCACCGGGACAGCTAACACTGAAGCTTTCTTT.

This clone was observed a few times. This sequence joins TRBV25-1 and TRBJ2-2; possible D gene TRBD1, 5 bases. Germline-derived CDR1 and CDR2 are MGHDK and SYGVNS. V gave up 4 bases and J gave up 5 bases, with 23 bases separating them. This CDR3 is built from 18 residues. The CDR3 loop reads CASSGSKSGRVETGELFF. CDR3 in DNA: TGTGCCAGCAGTGGGTCCAAGTCGGGCAGGGTCGAAACCGGGGAGCTGTTTTTT.

The chain employs TRBV4-1 and TRBJ1-2; no clear D gene. Trimming cost V 0 bases and J 5 bases, with 10 bases left between them. CDR3 length: 14 residues. Germline-derived CDR1 and CDR2 are MGHRA and YSYEKL. CDR3 loop: CASSQEDTVYGYTF. CDR3 nucleotide sequence: TGCGCCAGCAGCCAAGAAGACACCGTATATGGCTACACCTTC.

V usage is TRBV4-1 and J usage is TRBJ2-1; 9 positions agree with TRBD2. The length of the CDR3 is 14 residues. The trim removed 0 bases at V and 10 bases at J, leaving 4 bases unmatched. Germline V gene lookup returns CDR1 MGHRA and CDR2 YSYEKL. CDR3 region: CASSQDPGLAEQFF. DNA of the CDR3: TGCGCCAGCAGCCAAGACCCAGGACTAGCGGAGCAGTTCTTC.

The chain employs TRBV5-1 and TRBJ1-1; weak D call: TRBD1 (6 bases). Germline V CDR1 and CDR2: SGHRS, YFSETQ. This CDR3 is 17 amino acids long. V lost 4 bases, J lost 1 base, and 20 bases lay in between. DNA for the CDR3: TGCGCCAGCAGCCTAGCCGTAGCGGGGGCGAGGAACACTGAAGCTTTCTTT. Protein: CASSLAVAGARNTEAFF.

The chain carries TRBV6-1 and TRBJ2-3, with TRBD2 as a possible D gene (7 bases). Germline assignment: CDR1 MNHNS and CDR2 SASEGT. The CDR3 contains 13 residues. CDR3 DNA: TGTGGAGGGGGAGCGGGGAGCGCAGATACGCAGTATTTT. Protein product: CGGGAGSADTQYF.

The V gene is TRBV15, the J gene TRBJ2-5; 7 nucleotides line up with TRBD2. Germline V gene data show CDR1 as LNHNV and CDR2 as YYDKDF (reference sequence). With 1 base clipped from V and 5 bases from J, the junction kept 7 bases outside the gene matches. The CDR3 contains 15 residues. CDR3 nucleotides: TGTGCCACCAGCAGAGCGGGTCCCGGGGGGGAGACCCAGTACTTC. Translated, it gives CATSRAGPGGETQYF.

The CDR3 protein is CASSLGPAAYEQYF. CDR3 coding DNA: TGTGCCAGCAGCTTGGGGCCGGCGGCCTACGAGCAGTACTTC. The rearrangement joins TRBV7-9 to TRBJ2-7; D may be TRBD1 (5 bases). The CDR3 is 14 residues long. Trimming cost V 3 bases and J 2 bases, with 11 bases left between them. Germline values: CDR1 SEHNR, CDR2 FQNEAQ (reference sequence).

This chain joins TRBV5-4 and TRBJ1-6, with D possibly TRBD1 on 5 matching bases. Trimming cost V 2 bases and J 11 bases, with 17 bases left between them. The germline V gene encodes CDR1 SGHNT and CDR2 YYREEE (reference sequence). CDR3 length equals 15 residues. The CDR3 coding sequence is TGTGCCAGCAGCTTCAGGACATTTGGCTCGACACCCCTCCACTTT. Translated, it gives CASSFRTFGSTPLHF.

This chain joins TRBV6-1 and TRBJ2-7; no clear D gene. This CDR3 has 11 residues. Germline CDR1 is MNHNS and CDR2 is SASEGT. With 5 bases removed from V and 3 bases from J, the gap between germline ends came to 5 bases. CDR3 amino acids: CASSFNYEQYF. As DNA, the CDR3 is TGTGCCAGCAGTTTCAACTACGAGCAGTACTTC.

V and J are TRBV4-2 and TRBJ1-2; 8 nucleotides align to TRBD1. J gave up 8 bases and V 4 bases, and 12 bases lay outside the gene matches. This CDR3 has 15 residues. Looked up from germline, CDR1 is LGHNA and CDR2 is YNFKEQ. CDR3 coding DNA: TGTGCCAGCAGCCCCACGCTCGACAGGGGTGGCGGCTACACCTTC. Its translation: CASSPTLDRGGGYTF.

This sequence joins TRBV7-7 and TRBJ2-7; 9 bases map to TRBD1. CDR1 is SSHAT and CDR2 is FNYEAQ in the germline V gene (reference sequence). V was pared by 5 bases and J by 3 bases, with 2 bases of the junction left unmatched. The CDR3 spans 13 residues. The CDR3 bases are TGTGCCAGCAGCCAGGACAGGGGCTACGAGCAGTACTTC. This gives the protein CASSQDRGYEQYF.

V usage is TRBV5-1 and J usage is TRBJ1-6; 7 bases fit TRBD1. V trimming: 0 bases; J trimming: 4 bases; junction bases outside the gene matches: 7. CDR1 SGHRS and CDR2 YFSETQ come from the germline V gene. CDR3 length: 17 residues. The CDR3 coding sequence is TGCGCCAGCAGCTTGGGAGGGGACAGAACATATAATTCACCCCTCCACTTT. The encoded protein is CASSLGGDRTYNSPLHF.

This clone appeared a single time. The chain is built from TRBV5-4 and TRBJ1-1, with 9 bases lining up with TRBD1. The junction had 1 base not matched to a gene; V was cut back by 3 bases and J by 1 base. From germline, CDR1 is SGHNT and CDR2 YYREEE (reference sequence). The CDR3 extends over 14 amino acids. This CDR3 is CASSSDRGNTEAFF. The CDR3 DNA follows: TGTGCCAGCAGCTCGGACAGGGGGAACACTGAAGCTTTCTTT.

The gene calls are TRBV7-8 and TRBJ2-1, with D uncertain. V lost 2 bases to trimming and J lost 10 bases, with 6 bases between them. The CDR3 spans 11 residues. Germline CDR1 SGHVS, CDR2 FQNEAQ. The CDR3 sequence is CASSLSEEQFF. Here the CDR3 DNA reads TGTGCCAGCAGCTTATCTGAGGAGCAGTTCTTC.

This clone was recorded a few times. The chain is built from TRBV14 and TRBJ2-4; no reliable D call. Germline V gives CDR1 SGHDN, CDR2 FVKESK. Trimming cost V 3 bases and J 2 bases, with 11 bases left between them. The CDR3 loop spans 15 amino acids. The CDR3 loop is CASSHTKFTKNIQYF. The CDR3, as DNA: TGTGCCAGCAGCCACACAAAGTTCACCAAAAACATTCAGTACTTC. Using reference TRBV14 and TRBJ2-4 for the parts outside the CDR3, the full variable domain is EAGVTQFPSHSVIEKGQTVTLRCDPISGHDNLYWYRRVMGKEIKFLLHFVKESKQDESGMPNNRFLAERTGGTYSTLKVQPAELEDSGVYFCASSHTKFTKNIQYFGAGTRLSVL.

This sequence joins TRBV6-5 and TRBJ1-3; D gene uncertain. The CDR3 is 15 residues long. Germline CDR1 MNHEY, CDR2 SVGAGI. V dropped 7 bases and J dropped 4 bases, with 17 bases sitting between them. CDR3 residues: CASIQTGLSGNTIYF. The CDR3 nucleotides are TGTGCCAGCATTCAAACTGGACTTTCAGGAAACACCATATATTTT.

The chain combines TRBV5-1 with TRBJ2-7; TRBD1 matches 8 bases. The CDR3 totals 15 residues. J lost 4 bases, V lost 4 bases, and 10 bases had no gene match. Looked up from germline, CDR1 is SGHRS and CDR2 is YFSETQ. The CDR3 nucleotides are TGCGCCAGCAGCACAGACCCGGGACAGGCGTACGAGCAGTACTTC. It yields the protein CASSTDPGQAYEQYF.

The chain combines TRBV10-3 with TRBJ2-5; TRBD1 might be the D (5 bases). The CDR3 consists of 14 residues. V was cut by 3 bases and J by 5 bases, with 13 bases left in between. Germline CDR1 reads ENHRY; CDR2 reads SYGVKD. CDR3 protein: CAISDSRAMETQYF. In DNA form, the CDR3 reads TGTGCCATCAGTGATTCCAGGGCGATGGAGACCCAGTACTTC.

This clone showed up just once. The V gene is TRBV19, the J gene TRBJ1-4; no definite D call. Trimming removed 3 bases from V and 0 bases from J, with 8 bases in between. This CDR3 has 15 residues. The germline CDR1 and CDR2 sequences are LNHDA and SQIVND (reference sequence). CDR3 in amino acids: CASSIRRATNEKLFF. CDR3 DNA: TGTGCCAGTAGTATTAGGAGAGCAACTAATGAAAAACTGTTTTTT.

The chain is built from TRBV4-1 and TRBJ1-2; 7 nucleotides agree with TRBD1. With V trimmed by 1 base and J by 4 bases, 0 bases remained unmatched. The CDR3 runs to 13 residues. Germline CDR1 MGHRA, CDR2 YSYEKL. CDR3 region: CASSQGTGYGYTF. CDR3 bases: TGCGCCAGCAGCCAAGGGACAGGCTATGGCTACACCTTC.

The chain combines TRBV11-2 with TRBJ2-7; the match to TRBD2 covers 10 bases. CDR3 size: 16 residues. V shed 5 bases, J shed 3 bases, and the junction held 10 bases outside the gene matches. CDR1 SGHAT and CDR2 FQNNGV come from the germline V gene. CDR3 in DNA: TGTGCCAGCAGCCACTATCGGGGGACTAGCGTCTACGAGCAGTACTTC. Protein product: CASSHYRGTSVYEQYF.

V and J are TRBV15 and TRBJ2-2; D gene unclear. The CDR3 runs to 17 residues. V lost 5 bases and J lost 3, with 19 bases in between. Germline V gene data show CDR1 as LNHNV and CDR2 as YYDKDF (reference sequence). The CDR3 reads CATSPSKLSVYTGELFF. CDR3 sequence (DNA): TGTGCCACCAGCCCTTCCAAACTATCTGTGTACACCGGGGAGCTGTTTTTT.

The rearrangement uses TRBV5-5 and TRBJ1-2, with 11 bases matching TRBD1. The CDR3 is 14 residues long. Germline CDR1 reads SGHKS; CDR2 reads YYEKEE (reference sequence). V lost 4 bases to trimming and J lost 5 bases; unmatched junction nucleotides: 4. CDR3 DNA sequence: TGTGCCAGCAGCGAGGGACAGGGGGTTTATGGCTACACCTTC. Translating it yields CASSEGQGVYGYTF.

The V gene is TRBV6-1, the J gene TRBJ2-7; 7 bases agree with TRBD2. CDR3 length: 19 residues. Germline assignment: CDR1 MNHNS and CDR2 SASEGT. J was trimmed by 0 bases and V by 1 base; bases with no gene match: 15. The CDR3 loop is CASSEVGTASGYSSYEQYF. In DNA, the CDR3 is TGTGCCAGCAGTGAAGTCGGGACGGCTAGCGGCTACAGCTCCTACGAGCAGTACTTC.

This clone was seen more than once but under ten times. V usage is TRBV27 and J usage is TRBJ1-1; D uncertain. Looked up from germline, CDR1 is MNHEY and CDR2 is SMNVEV (reference sequence). The CDR3 length is 13 residues. Trimming stripped 1 base from V and 1 base from J, with 4 bases between. CDR3 DNA: TGTGCCAGCAGTTTATTGGCGAACACTGAAGCTTTCTTT. The encoded protein is CASSLLANTEAFF.

This rearrangement joins TRBV19 to TRBJ2-1, with D hard to call. This CDR3 has 15 amino acids. V lost 6 bases, J lost 0 bases, and 12 bases lay in between. CDR1 and CDR2 from the germline V gene are LNHDA and SQIVND (reference sequence). The CDR3 DNA is TGTGCCAGTAGGCCCGACCGGAGCTCCTACAATGAGCAGTTCTTC. It is translated as CASRPDRSSYNEQFF.